A selection of T cell receptor beta chains follows, all from one sample in a study of cytomegalovirus exposure and HLA in healthy donors. Measured with immunoSEQ multiplex PCR; TCRdb has only the in-frame clones, and not every one. The table gives approximately 93,000 clones; the top ten clones make up around 3.4% of it. What was sequenced was PBMCs. All receptors derive from a woman aged 25 to 45 in good health and CMV-seronegative. Each CDR3 is given without its conserved first and last residue. The D gene is left open where the match is weak.

j_call: TRBJ1-1
v_call: TRBV27
d_call: TRBD1
cdr3_aa: ASSLIPAGGMNTEAF

j_call: TRBJ1-5
v_call: TRBV7-8
d_call: TRBD1
cdr3_aa: ASSSRDRRPQH

j_call: TRBJ2-1
v_call: TRBV5-1
d_call: -
cdr3_aa: ASSSFAGAGEQF

j_call: TRBJ2-5
v_call: TRBV11-3
d_call: -
cdr3_aa: ASSPTPGEQETQY

j_call: -
v_call: TRBV29-1
d_call: -
cdr3_aa: SVAGVGGEQY

j_call: TRBJ2-2
v_call: TRBV28
d_call: TRBD2
cdr3_aa: ASSETSGYTGELF

j_call: TRBJ2-1
v_call: TRBV23-1
d_call: TRBD1
cdr3_aa: ASSWSTWDRAVLSSYNEQF

j_call: TRBJ1-3
v_call: TRBV27
d_call: -
cdr3_aa: ASSLTAGNTIY

j_call: TRBJ2-1
v_call: TRBV4-1
d_call: TRBD1
cdr3_aa: ASSRGQGSWDEQF

j_call: TRBJ2-2
v_call: TRBV11-2
d_call: -
cdr3_aa: ASSSILILSNTGELF

j_call: TRBJ1-5
v_call: TRBV6-6
d_call: TRBD1
cdr3_aa: ASSLGTGEFQPQH

j_call: TRBJ1-4
v_call: TRBV6-1
d_call: -
cdr3_aa: ASSGGLSTNEKLF

j_call: TRBJ2-2
v_call: TRBV19
d_call: TRBD1
cdr3_aa: ASTYYRLGGQGAGELF

j_call: TRBJ1-2
v_call: TRBV13
d_call: -
cdr3_aa: ASSLGRGYGYT

j_call: TRBJ1-1
v_call: TRBV9
d_call: -
cdr3_aa: ASSVGGGVTEAF

j_call: TRBJ2-7
v_call: TRBV7-9
d_call: -
cdr3_aa: ASSLAPRRDHEQY

j_call: TRBJ1-1
v_call: TRBV9
d_call: TRBD1
cdr3_aa: ASSVETGNRAF

j_call: TRBJ1-5
v_call: TRBV28
d_call: -
cdr3_aa: ASSPRRYSNQPQH

j_call: TRBJ1-1
v_call: TRBV19
d_call: -
cdr3_aa: ASSISSGVGTEAF

j_call: TRBJ1-5
v_call: TRBV28
d_call: TRBD1
cdr3_aa: ASSTDRASQIHQPQH

j_call: TRBJ2-6
v_call: TRBV4-2
d_call: TRBD2
cdr3_aa: ASSPRASGVGAGANVLT

j_call: TRBJ2-4
v_call: TRBV19
d_call: TRBD1
cdr3_aa: ASSMGPTGQRRLAKNIQY

j_call: -
v_call: TRBV7-8
d_call: TRBD2
cdr3_aa: ASSLAGLAHNEQF

j_call: TRBJ2-2
v_call: TRBV10-1
d_call: -
cdr3_aa: ASSEGSVNTGELF

j_call: TRBJ1-1
v_call: TRBV14
d_call: -
cdr3_aa: ASSRGGHRNTEAF

j_call: TRBJ2-3
v_call: TRBV5-1
d_call: TRBD2
cdr3_aa: ASSLGLAGGPGSSDTQY

j_call: TRBJ1-5
v_call: TRBV6-1
d_call: -
cdr3_aa: ASSETGGPVRPQH

j_call: TRBJ2-7
v_call: TRBV4-1
d_call: -
cdr3_aa: ASSQTGTTLYEQY

j_call: TRBJ1-5
v_call: TRBV29-1
d_call: -
cdr3_aa: SVGGAAQPQH

j_call: TRBJ2-5
v_call: TRBV4-1
d_call: TRBD2
cdr3_aa: ASSLRGGSETQY

j_call: TRBJ1-4
v_call: TRBV29-1
d_call: TRBD1
cdr3_aa: SVTRGLKGEKLF

j_call: TRBJ2-1
v_call: TRBV2
d_call: -
cdr3_aa: ASSYYNEQF

j_call: TRBJ2-7
v_call: TRBV27
d_call: -
cdr3_aa: ASRFGSEQY

j_call: TRBJ1-2
v_call: TRBV5-6
d_call: TRBD1
cdr3_aa: ASSNRDRGFLGYGYT

j_call: TRBJ1-2
v_call: TRBV10-2
d_call: TRBD1
cdr3_aa: ASSVWDRRLQNYGYT

j_call: TRBJ1-2
v_call: TRBV28
d_call: -
cdr3_aa: ASSLGGGYT

j_call: TRBJ2-7
v_call: TRBV6-5
d_call: -
cdr3_aa: ASSYGGDAYEQY

j_call: TRBJ2-2
v_call: TRBV7-8
d_call: -
cdr3_aa: ASSQRTGTTNTGELF

j_call: TRBJ2-5
v_call: TRBV9
d_call: TRBD1
cdr3_aa: ASSPRPGTGGRETQY

j_call: TRBJ2-2
v_call: TRBV27
d_call: -
cdr3_aa: ASLQAGGTGELF

j_call: TRBJ1-5
v_call: TRBV14
d_call: -
cdr3_aa: ASSLRGNNQPQH

j_call: TRBJ2-7
v_call: TRBV5-6
d_call: TRBD1
cdr3_aa: ASSKGQGSYDEQY

j_call: TRBJ1-1
v_call: TRBV7-2
d_call: TRBD1
cdr3_aa: ASSLRTGSTEAF

j_call: TRBJ2-2
v_call: TRBV6-1
d_call: -
cdr3_aa: ASRRQTNTGELF

j_call: TRBJ1-3
v_call: TRBV10-3
d_call: -
cdr3_aa: AISDLSSGNTIY

j_call: TRBJ1-1
v_call: TRBV6-6
d_call: -
cdr3_aa: ASSPTENTEAF

j_call: TRBJ1-2
v_call: TRBV5-4
d_call: -
cdr3_aa: ASSFPGEGYGYT

j_call: TRBJ1-1
v_call: TRBV7-2
d_call: -
cdr3_aa: ASSPNRRSTEAF

j_call: TRBJ1-3
v_call: TRBV11-1
d_call: -
cdr3_aa: ASRSLREVGNTIY

j_call: TRBJ2-5
v_call: TRBV6-6
d_call: TRBD2
cdr3_aa: ASSGTIEETQY

j_call: TRBJ2-3
v_call: TRBV19
d_call: TRBD2
cdr3_aa: ASSPTMRERGTDTQY

j_call: TRBJ2-7
v_call: TRBV19
d_call: -
cdr3_aa: ASSIGRAWAYEQY

j_call: TRBJ2-7
v_call: TRBV4-1
d_call: -
cdr3_aa: ASSQERKLHEQY

j_call: TRBJ2-1
v_call: TRBV5-6
d_call: TRBD2
cdr3_aa: ASSRDYGYNEQF

j_call: TRBJ2-1
v_call: TRBV10-3
d_call: -
cdr3_aa: AISESSSNEQF

j_call: TRBJ1-1
v_call: TRBV6-4
d_call: -
cdr3_aa: ASRQATNTEAF

j_call: TRBJ2-7
v_call: TRBV7-8
d_call: -
cdr3_aa: ASRREIPGRRSYEQY

j_call: TRBJ1-2
v_call: TRBV19
d_call: -
cdr3_aa: ASSIDYAVPSSYGYT

j_call: TRBJ1-6
v_call: TRBV6-6
d_call: -
cdr3_aa: ASSNQGANSPLH